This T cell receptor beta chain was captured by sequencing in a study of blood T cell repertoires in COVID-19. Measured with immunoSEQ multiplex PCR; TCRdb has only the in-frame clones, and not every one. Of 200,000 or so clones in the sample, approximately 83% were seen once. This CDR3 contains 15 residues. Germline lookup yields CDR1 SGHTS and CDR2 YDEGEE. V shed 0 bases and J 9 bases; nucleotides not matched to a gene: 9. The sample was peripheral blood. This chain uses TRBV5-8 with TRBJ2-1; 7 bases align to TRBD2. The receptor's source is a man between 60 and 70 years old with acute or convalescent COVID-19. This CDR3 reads CASSLVIAGNIEQFF. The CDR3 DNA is TGTGCCAGCAGCTTGGTGATAGCGGGTAATATTGAGCAGTTCTTC. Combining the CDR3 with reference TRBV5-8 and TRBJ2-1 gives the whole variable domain EAGVTQSPTHLIKTRGQQATLRCSPISGHTSVYWYQQALGLGLQFLLWYDEGEERNRGNFPPRFSGRQFPNYSSELNVNALELEDSALYLCASSLVIAGNIEQFFGPGTRLTVL.